These T cell receptor beta chains were read from a single sample in a study of T-cell memory formation after mild COVID-19. TCRdb independently ran MiXCR on the 5' RACE reads; one entry per CDR3 protein. Among 250,000 to 300,000 distinct CDR3 sequences listed, about 17% were seen once. Sequencing was performed on PBMCs or a T cell subset sorted from them (not recorded which). All receptors come from a man between 18 and 35 years old who had mild COVID-19 (a few samples of this study predate the infection). Cell type and time point are not known. Both conserved end residues are part of each CDR3. D genes are given only for firm matches. Not every row has a clone size; where given, it reads once, few, many or a size class.

len	j_gene	v_gene	abundance	d_gene	CDR3aa	CDR3nt
15	TRBJ1-1	TRBV18	NA	NA	CASSPNVGGNTEAFF	TGTGCCAGCTCACCTAATGTGGGGGGGAACACTGAAGCTTTCTTT
17	TRBJ2-5	TRBV4-2	NA	TRBD2	CASSPQALAGGQETQYF	TGTGCCAGCAGCCCCCAGGCGCTAGCGGGGGGGCAAGAGACCCAGTACTTC
12	TRBJ1-2	TRBV19	few	NA	CASRPGDYGYTF	TGTGCCAGTAGACCAGGGGACTATGGCTACACCTTC
15	TRBJ2-1	TRBV21-1	few	NA	CASSGTDSSYNEQFF	TGTGCCAGCAGCGGGACGGACAGCTCCTACAATGAGCAGTTCTTC
14	TRBJ2-3	TRBV9	NA	NA	CASSVGRDTDTQYF	TGTGCCAGCAGCGTAGGCAGGGACACAGATACGCAGTATTTT
15	TRBJ1-6	TRBV30	NA	NA	CAWTGLGANNSPLHF	TGTGCCTGGACAGGGCTCGGGGCGAATAATTCACCCCTCCACTTT
17	TRBJ2-3	TRBV20-1	NA	NA	CSARRPGDGLWADTQYF	TGCAGTGCTAGACGACCAGGGGACGGGCTGTGGGCAGATACGCAGTATTTT
16	TRBJ2-3	TRBV7-3	few	TRBD2	CASSPTGLASVDTQYF	TGTGCCAGCAGCCCAACGGGACTAGCGTCGGTGGATACGCAGTATTTT
13	TRBJ2-3	TRBV29-1	NA	NA	CSVEGLSVDTQYF	TGCAGCGTTGAAGGGCTTAGCGTCGATACGCAGTATTTT
13	TRBJ2-3	TRBV6-5	few	NA	CASIQPGVDTQYF	TGTGCCAGCATCCAGCCGGGGGTTGATACGCAGTATTTT